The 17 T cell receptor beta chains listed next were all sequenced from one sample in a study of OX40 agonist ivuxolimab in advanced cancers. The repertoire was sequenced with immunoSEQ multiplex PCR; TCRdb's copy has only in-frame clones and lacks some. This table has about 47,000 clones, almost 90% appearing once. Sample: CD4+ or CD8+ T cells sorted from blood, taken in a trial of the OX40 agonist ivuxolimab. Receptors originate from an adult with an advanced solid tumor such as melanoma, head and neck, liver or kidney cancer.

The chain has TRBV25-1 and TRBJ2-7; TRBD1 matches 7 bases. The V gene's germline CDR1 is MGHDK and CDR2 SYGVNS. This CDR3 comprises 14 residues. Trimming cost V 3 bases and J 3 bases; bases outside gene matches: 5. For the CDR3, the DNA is TGTGCCAGCAGTGATCGGGACAGAGGCTACGAGCAGTACTTC. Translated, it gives CASSDRDRGYEQYF.

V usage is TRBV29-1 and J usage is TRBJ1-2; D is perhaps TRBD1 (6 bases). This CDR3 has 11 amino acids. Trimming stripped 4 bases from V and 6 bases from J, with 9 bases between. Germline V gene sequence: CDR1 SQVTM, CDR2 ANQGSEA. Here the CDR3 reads CSVVTGNGYTF. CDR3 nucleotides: TGCAGCGTTGTCACAGGGAATGGCTACACCTTC.

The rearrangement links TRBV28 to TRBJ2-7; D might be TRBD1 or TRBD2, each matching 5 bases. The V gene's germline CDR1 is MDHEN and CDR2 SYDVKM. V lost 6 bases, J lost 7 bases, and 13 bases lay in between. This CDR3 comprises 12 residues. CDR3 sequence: CASSWDRWEQYF. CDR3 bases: TGTGCCAGCAGCTGGGACCGGTGGGAGCAGTACTTC.

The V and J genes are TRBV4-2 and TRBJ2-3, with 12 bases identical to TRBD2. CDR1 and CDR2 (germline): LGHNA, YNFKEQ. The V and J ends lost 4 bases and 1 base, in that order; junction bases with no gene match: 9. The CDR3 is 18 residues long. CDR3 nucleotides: TGTGCCAGCAGCCCCGAGACTAGCGGGAGTAGTGGCACAGATACGCAGTATTTT. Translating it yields CASSPETSGSSGTDTQYF.

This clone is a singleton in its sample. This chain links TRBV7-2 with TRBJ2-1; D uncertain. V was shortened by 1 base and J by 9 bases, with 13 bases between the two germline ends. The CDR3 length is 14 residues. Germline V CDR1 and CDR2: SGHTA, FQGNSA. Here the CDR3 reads CASSLGTRTGEQFF. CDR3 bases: TGTGCCAGCAGCTTAGGTACCCGGACGGGTGAGCAGTTCTTC.

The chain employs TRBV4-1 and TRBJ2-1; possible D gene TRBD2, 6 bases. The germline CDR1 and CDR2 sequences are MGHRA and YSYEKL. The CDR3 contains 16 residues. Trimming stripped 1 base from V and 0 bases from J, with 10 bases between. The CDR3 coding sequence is TGCGCCAGCAGCCAAGTCGCGGGATACTCCTACAATGAGCAGTTCTTC. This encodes CASSQVAGYSYNEQFF.

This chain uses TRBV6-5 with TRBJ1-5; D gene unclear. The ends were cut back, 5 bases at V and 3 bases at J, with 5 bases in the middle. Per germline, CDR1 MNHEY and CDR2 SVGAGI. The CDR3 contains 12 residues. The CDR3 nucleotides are TGTGCCAGCAGTAAAAACAATCAGCCCCAGCATTTT. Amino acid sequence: CASSKNNQPQHF.

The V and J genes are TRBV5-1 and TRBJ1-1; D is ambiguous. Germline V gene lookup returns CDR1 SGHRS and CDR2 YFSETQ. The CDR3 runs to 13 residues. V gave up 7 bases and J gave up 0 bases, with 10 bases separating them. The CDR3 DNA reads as TGCGCCAGCGTAGCTGAATTGAACACTGAAGCTTTCTTT. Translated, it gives CASVAELNTEAFF. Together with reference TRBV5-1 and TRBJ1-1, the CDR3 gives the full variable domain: KAGVTQTPRYLIKTRGQQVTLSCSPISGHRSVSWYQQTPGQGLQFLFEYFSETQRNKGNFPGRFSGRQFSNSRSEMNVSTLELGDSALYLCASVAELNTEAFFGQGTRLTVV.

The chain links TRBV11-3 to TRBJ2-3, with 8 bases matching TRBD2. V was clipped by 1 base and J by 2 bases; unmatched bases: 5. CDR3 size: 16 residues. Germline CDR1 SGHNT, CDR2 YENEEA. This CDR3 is CASSLVQAGVTDTQYF. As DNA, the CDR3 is TGTGCCAGCAGCTTAGTCCAAGCGGGAGTCACAGATACGCAGTATTTT.

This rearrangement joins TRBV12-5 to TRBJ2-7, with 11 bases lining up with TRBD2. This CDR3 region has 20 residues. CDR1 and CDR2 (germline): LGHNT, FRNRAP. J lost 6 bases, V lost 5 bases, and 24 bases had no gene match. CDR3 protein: CASGLLPGTSGGASFVEQYF. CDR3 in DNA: TGTGCTAGTGGTCTGCTCCCCGGGACTAGCGGAGGTGCCTCCTTTGTCGAGCAGTACTTC.

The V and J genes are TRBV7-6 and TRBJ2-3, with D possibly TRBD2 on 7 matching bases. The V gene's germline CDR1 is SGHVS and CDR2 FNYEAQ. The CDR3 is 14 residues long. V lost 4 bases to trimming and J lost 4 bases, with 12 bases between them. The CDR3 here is CASSSRGRADTQYF. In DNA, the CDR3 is TGTGCCAGCAGCTCAAGGGGGAGGGCAGATACGCAGTATTTT.

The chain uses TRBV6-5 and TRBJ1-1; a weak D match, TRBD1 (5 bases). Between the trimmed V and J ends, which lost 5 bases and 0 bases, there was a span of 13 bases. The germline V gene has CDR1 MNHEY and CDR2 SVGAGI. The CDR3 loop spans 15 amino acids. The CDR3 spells CASSLSGTVNTEAFF. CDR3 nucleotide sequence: TGTGCCAGCAGTCTATCCGGGACGGTGAACACTGAAGCTTTCTTT.

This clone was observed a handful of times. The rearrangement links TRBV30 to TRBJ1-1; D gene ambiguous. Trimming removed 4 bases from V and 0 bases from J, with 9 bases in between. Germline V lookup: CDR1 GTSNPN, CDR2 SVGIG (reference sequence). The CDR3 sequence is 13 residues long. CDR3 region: CAWILNLNTEAFF. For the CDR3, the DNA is TGTGCCTGGATTCTCAACTTGAACACTGAAGCTTTCTTT.

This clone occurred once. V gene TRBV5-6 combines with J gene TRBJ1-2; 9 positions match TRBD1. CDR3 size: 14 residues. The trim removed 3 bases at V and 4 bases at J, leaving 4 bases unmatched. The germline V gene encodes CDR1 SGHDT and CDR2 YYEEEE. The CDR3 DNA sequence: TGTGCCAGCAGCTCCCGGACAGGGGCCTATGGCTACACCTTC. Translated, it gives CASSSRTGAYGYTF.

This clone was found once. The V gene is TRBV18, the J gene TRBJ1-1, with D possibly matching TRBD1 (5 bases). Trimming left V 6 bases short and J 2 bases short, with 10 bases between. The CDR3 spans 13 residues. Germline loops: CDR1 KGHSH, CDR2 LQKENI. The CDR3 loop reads CASSSDTNTEAFF. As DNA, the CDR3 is TGTGCCAGCTCCTCGGACACCAACACTGAAGCTTTCTTT. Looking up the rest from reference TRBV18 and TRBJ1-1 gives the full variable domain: NAGVMQNPRHLVRRRGQEARLRCSPMKGHSHVYWYRQLPEEGLKFMVYLQKENIIDESGMPKERFSAEFPKEGPSILRIQQVVRGDSAAYFCASSSDTNTEAFFGQGTRLTVV.

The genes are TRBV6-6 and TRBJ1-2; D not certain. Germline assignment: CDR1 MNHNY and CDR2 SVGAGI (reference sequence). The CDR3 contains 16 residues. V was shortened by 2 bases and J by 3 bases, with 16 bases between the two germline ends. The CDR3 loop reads CASSYPPGRTHYGYTF. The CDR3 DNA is TGTGCCAGCAGTTACCCCCCAGGCAGGACCCACTATGGCTACACCTTC.

Written as DNA, the CDR3 is TGTGCCAGCAGTCCCCGGGAAAACGGCGAGCAGTACTTC. This encodes CASSPRENGEQYF. V usage is TRBV6-6 and J usage is TRBJ2-7; possibly TRBD2 for D (5 bases). Deletions cut 5 bases from V and 6 bases from J, with 14 bases between. CDR1 MNHNY and CDR2 SVGAGI come from the germline V gene (reference sequence). CDR3 size: 13 residues.